This is a list of T cell receptor beta chains from one sample in a study of T cell responses to AZD1222 COVID-19 vaccine. Repertoires were generated with immunoSEQ multiplex PCR, while TCRdb's copy carries only in-frame clones and drops some. The table records 130,000 or so clones, roughly 90% of them present only once. The input for sequencing was peripheral blood, taken on day 0 of AZD1222 vaccination. The source of these receptors is an adult in good health. The CDR3 runs from the conserved cysteine through the conserved F or W. The D gene is left open where the match is weak. Size is stated for part of the rows, as once, few or many counts, or as a class when the clone is expanded.

D | size | J | V | CDR3 | DNA
TRBD2 | once | TRBJ2-6 | TRBV4-2 | CASSQDLAGVTHSGANVLTF | TGTGCCAGCAGCCAAGATTTGGCGGGGGTGACCCATTCTGGGGCCAACGTCCTGACTTTC
. | . | TRBJ1-1 | TRBV15 | CATSARTEMNTEAFF | TGTGCCACCAGCGCCAGGACAGAAATGAACACTGAAGCTTTCTTT
. | . | TRBJ1-3 | TRBV6-5 | CASGGRNTIYF | TGTGCCAGCGGAGGGAGAAACACCATATATTTT
TRBD2 | . | TRBJ2-3 | TRBV4-2 | CASSQETSGAWVDTQYF | TGTGCCAGCAGCCAGGAGACTAGCGGAGCCTGGGTAGATACGCAGTATTTT
TRBD2 | . | TRBJ2-1 | TRBV11-2 | CASSLGGGLAGEGEQFF | TGTGCCAGCAGCTTAGGAGGGGGGCTAGCGGGAGAGGGTGAGCAGTTCTTC
. | . | TRBJ1-4 | TRBV28 | CASSRMTYEKLFF | TGTGCCAGCAGCCGCATGACGTATGAAAAACTGTTTTTT
. | . | TRBJ1-5 | TRBV27 | CASSWSVNQPQHF | TGTGCCAGCAGTTGGTCAGTAAATCAGCCCCAGCATTTT
. | . | TRBJ1-1 | TRBV7-9 | CASSLGQEIEAFF | TGTGCCAGCAGCTTAGGTCAGGAAATTGAAGCTTTCTTT
TRBD1 | . | TRBJ2-5 | TRBV28 | CASSLGTVQRQETQYF | TGTGCCAGCAGTTTGGGGACAGTTCAGCGCCAAGAGACCCAGTACTTC
TRBD1 | . | TRBJ1-2 | TRBV28 | CASSLSLQGINYGYTF | TGTGCCAGCAGTTTATCCCTACAGGGGATCAACTATGGCTACACCTTC
. | . | TRBJ2-5 | TRBV24-1 | CATSDSGAQETQYF | TGTGCCACCAGTGACTCAGGGGCGCAAGAGACCCAGTACTTC
. | . | TRBJ1-4 | TRBV16 | CASSQSSDLNEKLFF | TGTGCCAGCAGCCAATCGTCAGACTTAAATGAAAAACTGTTTTTT
TRBD1 | . | TRBJ1-4 | TRBV2 | CASSAPGGQTNEKLFF | TGTGCCAGCAGCGCCCCAGGGGGGCAAACTAATGAAAAACTGTTTTTT
TRBD2 | . | TRBJ2-5 | TRBV11-1 | CASSLSSRGGLETQYF | TGTGCCAGCAGCTTAAGTTCGCGGGGGGGCCTTGAGACCCAGTACTTC
. | once | TRBJ1-2 | TRBV4-3 | CASSQVAGARGYTF | TGCGCCAGCAGCCAAGTTGCAGGGGCGCGGGGCTACACCTTC
. | . | TRBJ2-3 | TRBV28 | CASSLLLGRGIDTQYF | TGTGCCAGCAGTCTGCTTCTGGGGAGAGGAATAGATACGCAGTATTTT
TRBD1 | . | TRBJ1-1 | TRBV2 | CASRANRGAANTEAFF | TGTGCCAGCAGGGCAAACAGGGGTGCAGCGAACACTGAAGCTTTCTTT
. | large | TRBJ1-6 | TRBV14 | CASSQDFMWYSPLHF | TGTGCCAGCAGCCAAGATTTCATGTGGTATTCACCCCTCCACTTT
TRBD1 | . | TRBJ2-1 | TRBV4-1 | CASSQWTGENEQFF | TGCGCCAGCAGCCAGTGGACAGGGGAAAATGAGCAGTTCTTC
. | . | TRBJ1-1 | TRBV7-3 | CASSLFEGTEAFF | TGTGCCAGCAGCTTATTTGAAGGGACTGAAGCCTTCTTT
TRBD1 | . | TRBJ1-1 | TRBV6-5 | CASSYGGTGEDTEAFF | TGTGCCAGCAGTTACGGCGGGACAGGGGAGGACACTGAAGCTTTCTTT
. | . | TRBJ1-1 | TRBV10-2 | CASSDRFRDGHAEAFF | TGCGCCAGCAGTGACCGATTCCGGGACGGACATGCTGAAGCTTTCTTT
. | . | TRBJ2-3 | TRBV4-3 | CASSQDASVSSDTQYF | TGCGCCAGCAGCCAAGATGCTAGTGTCAGCTCAGATACGCAGTATTTT
TRBD2 | . | TRBJ2-1 | TRBV6-4 | CASSAHPLAGGSYNEQFF | TGTGCCAGCAGTGCCCACCCATTAGCGGGGGGTTCCTACAATGAGCAGTTCTTC
TRBD2 | . | TRBJ2-3 | TRBV11-2 | CASSPLAGGRTDTQYF | TGTGCCAGCAGCCCGCTAGCGGGAGGGAGGACAGATACGCAGTATTTT
TRBD1 | . | TRBJ2-7 | TRBV5-6 | CASSPGTGVPYEQYF | TGTGCCAGCAGCCCAGGGACAGGGGTCCCCTACGAGCAGTACTTC
. | . | TRBJ1-1 | TRBV12-5 | CASGSSGGRTEAFF | TGTGCTAGTGGCTCGTCGGGGGGGAGGACTGAAGCTTTCTTT